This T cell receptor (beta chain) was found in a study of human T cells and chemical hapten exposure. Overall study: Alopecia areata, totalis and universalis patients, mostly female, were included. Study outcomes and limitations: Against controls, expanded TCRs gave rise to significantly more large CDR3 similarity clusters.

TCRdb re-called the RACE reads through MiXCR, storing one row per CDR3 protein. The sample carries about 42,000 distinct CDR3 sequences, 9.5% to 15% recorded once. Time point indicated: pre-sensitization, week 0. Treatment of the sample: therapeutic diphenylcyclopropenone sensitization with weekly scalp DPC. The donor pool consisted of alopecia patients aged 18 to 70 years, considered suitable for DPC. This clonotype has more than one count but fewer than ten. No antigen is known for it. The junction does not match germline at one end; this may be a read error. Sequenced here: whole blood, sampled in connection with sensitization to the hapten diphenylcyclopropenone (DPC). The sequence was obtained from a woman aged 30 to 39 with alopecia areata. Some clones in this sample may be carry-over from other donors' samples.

CDR3 loop: CASSSGQGGFF. DNA for the CDR3: TGTGCCAGCAGTTCCGGACAGGGGGGATTTTTC. The chain is built from TRBV28 and TRBJ2-7; 10 nucleotides match TRBD1. Germline loops: CDR1 MDHEN, CDR2 SYDVKM. CDR3 size: 11 residues. The whole variable domain, filled in from reference TRBV28 and TRBJ2-7, reads DVKVTQSSRYLVKRTGEKVFLECVQDMDHENMFWYRQDPGLGLRLIYFSYDVKMKEKGDIPEGYSVSREKKERFSLILESASTNQTSMYLCASSSGQGGFFGPGTRLTVT.